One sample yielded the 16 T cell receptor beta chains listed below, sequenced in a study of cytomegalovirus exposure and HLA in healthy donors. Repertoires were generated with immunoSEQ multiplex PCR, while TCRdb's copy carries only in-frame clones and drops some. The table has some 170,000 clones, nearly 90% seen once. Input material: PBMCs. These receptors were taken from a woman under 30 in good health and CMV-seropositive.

CDR3 sequence reads: CASMKAGYTDTQYF. CDR3 in DNA: TGTGCCAGCATGAAAGCGGGGTATACAGATACGCAGTATTTT. This sequence joins TRBV6-5 and TRBJ2-3, with 7 bases fitting TRBD2. J was trimmed by 3 bases and V by 7 bases; bases with no gene match: 7. The germline CDR1 and CDR2 sequences are MNHEY and SVGAGI. The CDR3 extends over 14 amino acids.

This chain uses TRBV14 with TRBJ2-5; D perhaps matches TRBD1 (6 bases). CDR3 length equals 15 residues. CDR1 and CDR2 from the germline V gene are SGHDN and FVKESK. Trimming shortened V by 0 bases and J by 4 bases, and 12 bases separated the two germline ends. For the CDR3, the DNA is TGTGCCAGCAGCCAAGAAGCGACAGGAGGAGAGACCCAGTACTTC. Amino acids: CASSQEATGGETQYF.

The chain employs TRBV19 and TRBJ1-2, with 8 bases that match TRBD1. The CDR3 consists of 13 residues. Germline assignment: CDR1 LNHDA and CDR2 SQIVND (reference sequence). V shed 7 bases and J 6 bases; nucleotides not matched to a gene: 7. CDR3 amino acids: CASMTGDRDGYTF. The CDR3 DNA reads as TGTGCCAGTATGACAGGGGATCGGGATGGCTACACCTTC.

The CDR3 DNA reads as TGTGCCAGCAGCTTGGCCGGGACAGGGGTCGAGCAGTACTTC. It is translated as CASSLAGTGVEQYF. The V gene is TRBV7-9, the J gene TRBJ2-7; TRBD1 matches at 10 bases. Germline values: CDR1 SEHNR, CDR2 FQNEAQ (reference sequence). This CDR3 is 14 amino acids long. The V and J ends lost 3 bases and 6 bases, in that order; junction bases with no gene match: 5.

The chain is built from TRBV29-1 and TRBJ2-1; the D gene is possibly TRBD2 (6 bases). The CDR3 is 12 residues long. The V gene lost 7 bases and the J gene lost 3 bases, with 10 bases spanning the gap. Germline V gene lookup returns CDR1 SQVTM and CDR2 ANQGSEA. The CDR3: CSGSGVYNEQFF. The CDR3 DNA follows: TGCAGCGGGTCGGGAGTCTACAATGAGCAGTTCTTC.

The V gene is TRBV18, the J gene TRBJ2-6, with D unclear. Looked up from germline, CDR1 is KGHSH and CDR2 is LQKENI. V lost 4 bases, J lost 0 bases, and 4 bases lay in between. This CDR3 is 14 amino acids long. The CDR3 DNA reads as TGTGCCAGCTCACGGGCCTCTGGGGCCAACGTCCTGACTTTC. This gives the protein CASSRASGANVLTF. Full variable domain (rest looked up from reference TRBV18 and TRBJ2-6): NAGVMQNPRHLVRRRGQEARLRCSPMKGHSHVYWYRQLPEEGLKFMVYLQKENIIDESGMPKERFSAEFPKEGPSILRIQQVVRGDSAAYFCASSRASGANVLTFGAGSRLTVL.

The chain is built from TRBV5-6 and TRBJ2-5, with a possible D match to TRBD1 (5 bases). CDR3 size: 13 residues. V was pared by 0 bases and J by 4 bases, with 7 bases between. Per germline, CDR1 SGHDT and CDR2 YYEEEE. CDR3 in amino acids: CASSLGRAETQYF. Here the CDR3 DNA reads TGTGCCAGCAGCTTGGGCAGGGCAGAGACCCAGTACTTC.

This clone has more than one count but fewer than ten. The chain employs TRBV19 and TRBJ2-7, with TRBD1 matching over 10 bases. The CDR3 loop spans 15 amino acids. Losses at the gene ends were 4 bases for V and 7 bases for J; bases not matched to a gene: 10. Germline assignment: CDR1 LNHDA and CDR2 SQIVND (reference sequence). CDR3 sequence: CASSTSGTGVEEQYF. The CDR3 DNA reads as TGTGCCAGTAGTACCTCCGGGACAGGGGTGGAGGAGCAGTACTTC.

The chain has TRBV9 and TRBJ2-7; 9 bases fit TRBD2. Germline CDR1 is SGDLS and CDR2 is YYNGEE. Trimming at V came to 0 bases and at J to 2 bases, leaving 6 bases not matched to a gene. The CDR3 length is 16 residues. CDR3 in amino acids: CASSVAGLAGTYEQYF. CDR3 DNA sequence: TGTGCCAGCAGCGTAGCTGGGCTAGCGGGAACCTACGAGCAGTACTTC.

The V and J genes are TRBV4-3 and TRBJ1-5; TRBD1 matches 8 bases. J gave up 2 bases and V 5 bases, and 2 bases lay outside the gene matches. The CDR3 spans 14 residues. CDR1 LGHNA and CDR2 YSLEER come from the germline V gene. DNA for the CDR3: TGCGCCAGCAGCAAGACAGGGGGCAATCAGCCCCAGCATTTT. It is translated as CASSKTGGNQPQHF.

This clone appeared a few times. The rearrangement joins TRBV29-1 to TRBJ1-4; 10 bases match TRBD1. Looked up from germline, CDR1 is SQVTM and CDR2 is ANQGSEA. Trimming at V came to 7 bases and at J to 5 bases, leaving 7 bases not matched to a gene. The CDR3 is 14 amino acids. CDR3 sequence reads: CSALPGQGNEKLFF. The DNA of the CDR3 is TGCAGCGCCCTACCGGGACAGGGGAATGAAAAACTGTTTTTT.

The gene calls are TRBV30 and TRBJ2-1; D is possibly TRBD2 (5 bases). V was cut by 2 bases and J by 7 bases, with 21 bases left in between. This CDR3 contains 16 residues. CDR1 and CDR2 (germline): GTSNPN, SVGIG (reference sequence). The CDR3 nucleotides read TGTGCCTGGAGTCGCTTTGGGGTCTCGCCGGGGAATGAGCAGTTCTTC. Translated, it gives CAWSRFGVSPGNEQFF.

The CDR3 DNA is TGTGCCAGCAGCCCCTTGGGGCTGGTCACTGAAGCTTTCTTT. This translates into CASSPLGLVTEAFF. The V and J genes are TRBV11-3 and TRBJ1-1, with D possibly being TRBD1 (5 bases). Trimming cost V 5 bases and J 4 bases, with 14 bases left between them. Germline V gives CDR1 SGHNT, CDR2 YENEEA. This CDR3 contains 14 residues.

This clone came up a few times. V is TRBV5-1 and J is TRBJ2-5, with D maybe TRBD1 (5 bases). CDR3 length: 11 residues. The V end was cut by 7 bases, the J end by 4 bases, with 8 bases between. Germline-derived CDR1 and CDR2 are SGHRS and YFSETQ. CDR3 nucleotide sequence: TGCGCCAGCTCAGGGCGAGAGACCCAGTACTTC. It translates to CASSGRETQYF. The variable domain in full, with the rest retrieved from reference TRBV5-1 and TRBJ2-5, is KAGVTQTPRYLIKTRGQQVTLSCSPISGHRSVSWYQQTPGQGLQFLFEYFSETQRNKGNFPGRFSGRQFSNSRSEMNVSTLELGDSALYLCASSGRETQYFGPGTRLLVL.

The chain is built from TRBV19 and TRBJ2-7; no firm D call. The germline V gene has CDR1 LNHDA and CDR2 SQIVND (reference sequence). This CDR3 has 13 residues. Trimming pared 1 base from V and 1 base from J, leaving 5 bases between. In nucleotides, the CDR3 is TGTGCCAGTAGTATAGTGACTTCCTACGAGCAGTACTTC. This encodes CASSIVTSYEQYF.

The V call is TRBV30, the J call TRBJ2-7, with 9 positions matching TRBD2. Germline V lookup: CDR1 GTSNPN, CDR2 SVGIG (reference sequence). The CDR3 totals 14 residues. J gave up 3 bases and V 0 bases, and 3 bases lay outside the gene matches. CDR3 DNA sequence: TGTGCCTGGAGTGTACGACTAGCGGTCTACGAGCAGTACTTC. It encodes CAWSVRLAVYEQYF.